This entry is about one T cell receptor (beta chain). The sample belongs to a study of OX40 agonist ivuxolimab in advanced cancers. The protocol was immunoSEQ multiplex PCR, while the TCRdb copy is restricted to in-frame clones and leaves out a portion. The sample yields 65,000 to 70,000 clones, roughly nine tenths seen once. The germline V gene encodes CDR1 SGHRS and CDR2 YFSETQ. V lost 1 base, J lost 0 bases, and 7 bases lay in between. CDR3 length: 14 amino acids. The material sequenced was CD4+ or CD8+ T cells sorted from blood, taken in a trial of the OX40 agonist ivuxolimab. This sequence was found in an adult with an advanced solid tumor such as melanoma, head and neck, liver or kidney cancer. The chain has TRBV5-1 and TRBJ1-1; no reliable D call. CDR3 nucleotides: TGCGCCAGCAGCTTGTCCGGTATGAACACTGAAGCTTTCTTT. This codes for CASSLSGMNTEAFF.